The 17 T cell receptor beta chains in this list originate from one sample, sequenced in a study of blood T cell repertoires in COVID-19 (dated by TCRdb to 2018 to 2020). Library preparation used the immunoSEQ multiplex PCR assay. Imported from immuneACCESS, the table was reduced by TCRdb to in-frame sequences with V and J called. These copies leave out some clones; in studies compared against another copy, an unresolved V gene accounts for under half, and the cause of the remainder is not known. The sample includes more than 70,000 clones, with 75% to 95% observed a single time. The ten biggest clones cover 3% to 4% of the sample. Material: peripheral blood. All receptors come from a woman aged 50 to 60 in a cohort sampled during active COVID-19.

The chain joins TRBV27 to TRBJ1-1, with a tentative D call TRBD1 (5 bases). Trimming cost V 6 bases and J 0 bases, with 17 bases left between them. Germline CDR1 and CDR2: MNHEY and SMNVEV (reference sequence). CDR3 size: 16 residues. The CDR3 bases are TGTGCCAGCAGCACGGTTTACAGGAGCATGAACACTGAAGCTTTCTTT. Amino acids: CASSTVYRSMNTEAFF.

The chain couples TRBV27 to TRBJ1-5; TRBD1 aligns across 9 bases. The CDR3 extends over 12 amino acids. V dropped 8 bases and J dropped 5; count of bases not matched to a gene: 1. Germline V gives CDR1 MNHEY, CDR2 SMNVEV (reference sequence). CDR3 in DNA: TGTGCCAGCGGACAGGGGTATCAGCCCCAGCATTTT. This encodes CASGQGYQPQHF.

The chain has TRBV6-5 and TRBJ1-6; the match to TRBD1 covers 7 bases. This CDR3 spans 14 amino acids. Germline V gene data show CDR1 as MNHEY and CDR2 as SVGAGI. Germline trimming cut 6 bases from V and 6 bases from J; bases unmatched to any gene: 5. CDR3 in DNA: TGTGCCAGCAGGCCGGGACAGATTAATTCACCCCTCCACTTT. Amino acid sequence: CASRPGQINSPLHF.

J is TRBJ2-3 and V is TRBV30; D is perhaps TRBD1 (6 bases). CDR1 GTSNPN and CDR2 SVGIG come from the germline V gene (reference sequence). CDR3 length: 15 residues. Trimming shortened V by 3 bases and J by 4 bases, and 17 bases separated the two germline ends. CDR3: CAWSAGDSRADTQYF. The CDR3 coding sequence is TGTGCCTGGAGCGCAGGGGATTCCCGCGCAGATACGCAGTATTTT.

The chain carries TRBV19 and TRBJ1-1, with TRBD1 matching over 8 bases. Germline-derived CDR1 and CDR2 are LNHDA and SQIVND (reference sequence). The CDR3 is 14 residues long. V trimming: 3 bases; J trimming: 5 bases; junction bases outside the gene matches: 5. CDR3 residues: CASSMYQGATEAFF. The CDR3 DNA follows: TGTGCCAGTAGTATGTATCAGGGGGCGACTGAAGCTTTCTTT.

The chain links TRBV2 to TRBJ2-3; 10 nucleotides agree with TRBD2. Germline CDR1 SNHLY, CDR2 FYNNEI. The CDR3 is 16 residues long. Trimming removed 2 bases from V and 1 base from J; junction bases left unmatched: 3. The CDR3 spells CASSELLAGGTDTQYF. In nucleotides, the CDR3 is TGTGCCAGCAGTGAACTGCTAGCGGGGGGCACAGATACGCAGTATTTT.

CDR3 sequence reads: CASSFGRGGLDTQYF. In DNA, the CDR3 is TGCGCCAGCAGCTTCGGGCGGGGGGGCCTCGATACGCAGTATTTT. The gene calls are TRBV5-1 and TRBJ2-3, with 9 bases fitting TRBD2. Germline values: CDR1 SGHRS, CDR2 YFSETQ. Trimming cost V 2 bases and J 6 bases; bases outside gene matches: 7. The CDR3 is 15 residues long. The full variable domain, with the rest looked up from reference TRBV5-1 and TRBJ2-3, is KAGVTQTPRYLIKTRGQQVTLSCSPISGHRSVSWYQQTPGQGLQFLFEYFSETQRNKGNFPGRFSGRQFSNSRSEMNVSTLELGDSALYLCASSFGRGGLDTQYFGPGTRLTVL.

This chain connects TRBV28 to TRBJ1-5; D gene ambiguous. CDR1 is MDHEN, CDR2 SYDVKM, per germline. The ends were cut back, 6 bases at V and 7 bases at J, with 10 bases in the middle. The CDR3 has 12 residues. The DNA of the CDR3 is TGTGCCAGCAGCAAGGGAGGGCAGCCCCAGCATTTT. Protein: CASSKGGQPQHF.

This clone appeared a single time. The rearrangement links TRBV29-1 to TRBJ1-2, with 9 bases identical to TRBD1. There are 14 residues in the CDR3. Germline assignment: CDR1 SQVTM and CDR2 ANQGSEA. After removal of 6 bases from V and 4 bases from J, the junction contained 9 bases not matched to a gene. CDR3: CSVQGQGLGYGYTF. Here the CDR3 DNA reads TGCAGCGTCCAAGGACAGGGGCTTGGCTATGGCTACACCTTC.

The chain carries TRBV5-1 and TRBJ2-7, with TRBD1 matching 8 bases. J lost 0 bases, V lost 1 base, and 15 bases had no gene match. This CDR3 is built from 19 residues. Germline lookup yields CDR1 SGHRS and CDR2 YFSETQ. The CDR3: CASSLYYFRQGTSSYEQYF. The CDR3 DNA sequence: TGCGCCAGCAGCTTGTACTATTTTAGACAGGGGACGAGCTCCTACGAGCAGTACTTC.

In the case of this clone: A read error may account for a junction end that differs from germline. V usage is TRBV7-7 and J usage is TRBJ2-3; 13 bases fit TRBD2. The CDR3 totals 16 residues. Germline V lookup: CDR1 SSHAT, CDR2 FNYEAQ (reference sequence). The CDR3 DNA follows: TGTGCTAGCAGCTTAGGACTAGCGGGAGCTACAGATACGCAGTATTTT. Its translation is CASSLGLAGATDTQYF.

A word on this clone: In this CDR3 the conserved last residue, phenylalanine or tryptophan, is missing, so a read error is likely. The chain joins TRBV7-3 to TRBJ2-7; tentative D call: TRBD2 (6 bases). This CDR3 region has 16 residues. The germline V and J ends were trimmed by 4 bases and 5 bases, with 21 bases remaining between them. Germline V gene sequence: CDR1 SGHTA, CDR2 FQGTGA. As DNA, the CDR3 is TGTGCCAGCAGCTCCTCCGGGACTCCTATCCTCCACGAGCAGTACTCC. This translates into CASSSSGTPILHEQYS.

This clone was counted only a few times. The same CDR3 also results from other DNA sequences found in this sample. The rearrangement links TRBV18 to TRBJ1-2; 7 nucleotides match TRBD1. The CDR3 covers 13 residues. Germline assignment: CDR1 KGHSH and CDR2 LQKENI. V gave up 6 bases and J gave up 5 bases; unmatched junction bases: 6. Here the CDR3 reads CASSPDREYGYTF. DNA of the CDR3: TGTGCCAGCTCCCCCGACAGGGAGTATGGCTACACCTTC.

This clone has a handful of counts. V usage is TRBV4-1 and J usage is TRBJ2-1, with 7 bases aligning to TRBD1. V shed 4 bases and J 9 bases; nucleotides not matched to a gene: 15. The CDR3 has 16 amino acids. In germline, CDR1 is MGHRA, CDR2 YSYEKL. The CDR3 here is CASSRIDRVTKSEQFF. CDR3 bases: TGCGCCAGCAGCCGTATAGACAGGGTAACAAAGAGTGAGCAGTTCTTC.

This chain connects TRBV5-6 to TRBJ1-4; 8 nucleotides match TRBD1. This CDR3 spans 15 amino acids. Germline CDR1 reads SGHDT; CDR2 reads YYEEEE. Trimming cost V 4 bases and J 3 bases; bases outside gene matches: 5. The CDR3 loop reads CASSIRQGSNEKLFF. The CDR3, as DNA: TGTGCCAGCAGCATCAGACAGGGGTCTAATGAAAAACTGTTTTTT.

The rearrangement uses TRBV5-8 and TRBJ2-5; D remains ambiguous. This CDR3 spans 14 amino acids. The ends were cut back, 2 bases at V and 5 bases at J, with 13 bases in the middle. The germline V gene encodes CDR1 SGHTS and CDR2 YDEGEE. The CDR3, as DNA: TGTGCCAGCAGCTTATTTGTTGTTCTGGAGACCCAGTACTTC. Translating it yields CASSLFVVLETQYF.

The CDR3 region has the DNA TGTGCCAGCAGACGCGGGGGGACAGGGGTTGATCTCTATGGCTACACCTTC. Its translation: CASRRGGTGVDLYGYTF. The chain has TRBV5-4 and TRBJ1-2; 10 nucleotides align to TRBD1. V gave up 5 bases and J gave up 4 bases; unmatched junction bases: 14. Germline V gene sequence: CDR1 SGHNT, CDR2 YYREEE (reference sequence). The CDR3 totals 17 residues.